These 19 T cell receptor beta chains share one sample of origin, sequenced in a study of response to subunit inactivated influenza vaccine (dated by TCRdb to the late 2010s). The library was built by means of RT-PCR. Sequenced using an Illumina HiSeq 2500. TCRdb trimmed public reads at Q25 via fastp, called clones via MiXCR and kept in-frame beta chains. Each entry merges the rows of one CDR3 protein and shows their most common DNA and genes. The sample profile shows around 200,000 distinct CDR3 sequences; nearly 9.5% of them were found once. The ten largest clones represent around 9.9% of the sample. Sequencing was performed on non-naive T cells sorted from PBMCs, taken on the day of vaccination. The cell subset or site label corresponds to: memory T cell fraction. The receptor source for this set is a man in his forties or fifties who received an inactivated influenza vaccine. Donor details come from another sample of the same person, matched by shared clones.

This clonotype was counted a few times. This rearrangement joins TRBV7-2 to TRBJ2-7, with 13 bases lining up with TRBD2. The trim removed 4 bases at V and 6 bases at J, leaving 3 bases unmatched. The germline CDR1 and CDR2 sequences are SGHTA and FQGNSA. This CDR3 is 14 amino acids long. CDR3 protein: CASSSTSGGFEQYF. The CDR3 DNA sequence: TGTGCCAGCAGCTCGACTAGCGGGGGGTTCGAGCAGTACTTC.

This chain links TRBV5-1 with TRBJ1-6; possibly TRBD1 for D (5 bases). V lost 2 bases and J 9 bases, leaving 12 bases between the germline ends. CDR1 and CDR2 from the germline V gene are SGHRS and YFSETQ. This CDR3 is built from 14 residues. CDR3 sequence (DNA): TGCGCCAGCAGCTTTGGTCAGGGAGTTTCACCCCTCCACTTT. Protein product: CASSFGQGVSPLHF.

This clonotype was recorded at least ten times. The chain is built from TRBV28 and TRBJ1-2, with 9 bases that match TRBD1. V dropped 7 bases and J dropped 8; count of bases not matched to a gene: 14. The germline gives CDR1 MDHEN, CDR2 SYDVKM. The CDR3 has 15 amino acids. The CDR3 loop reads CASKRVGTGTFGYTF. The CDR3 region has the DNA TGTGCCAGCAAGAGGGTCGGGACAGGGACCTTCGGCTACACCTTC.

This clonotype has just a few counts. The V gene is TRBV5-5, the J gene TRBJ1-5, with D possibly being TRBD1 (5 bases). This CDR3 has 17 amino acids. The germline V gene has CDR1 SGHKS and CDR2 YYEKEE (reference sequence). Trimming took off 0 bases at V and 2 bases at J, with 15 bases between the two ends. CDR3 amino acids: CASSLAGSLGGNQPQHF. Here the CDR3 DNA reads TGTGCCAGCAGCTTGGCCGGGAGCCTGGGGGGCAATCAGCCCCAGCATTTT.

This sequence joins TRBV5-1 and TRBJ2-3, with D perhaps matching TRBD2 (6 bases). V gave up 4 bases and J gave up 0 bases, with 12 bases separating them. The CDR3 length is 15 residues. Germline V gene sequence: CDR1 SGHRS, CDR2 YFSETQ. The DNA for the CDR3 is TGCGCCAGCAGCCGGACTACTACTAGCACAGATACGCAGTATTTT. Its translation: CASSRTTTSTDTQYF. The full variable domain, in which reference TRBV5-1 and TRBJ2-3 provide the parts outside the CDR3, is KAGVTQTPRYLIKTRGQQVTLSCSPISGHRSVSWYQQTPGQGLQFLFEYFSETQRNKGNFPGRFSGRQFSNSRSEMNVSTLELGDSALYLCASSRTTTSTDTQYFGPGTRLTVL.

This clonotype occurred many times. The chain recombines TRBV7-6 with TRBJ1-1; D is ambiguous. The germline V and J ends were trimmed by 5 bases and 1 base, with 17 bases remaining between them. This CDR3 is 16 amino acids long. Germline V gene lookup returns CDR1 SGHVS and CDR2 FNYEAQ. This CDR3 reads CASSARAAVRNTEAFF. The CDR3 nucleotides read TGTGCCAGCAGCGCAAGGGCGGCAGTCCGGAACACTGAAGCTTTCTTT.

The V and J genes are TRBV20-1 and TRBJ1-2; D remains unclear. This CDR3 contains 13 residues. V lost 1 base and J lost 7, with 13 bases in between. From germline, CDR1 is DFQATT and CDR2 SNEGSKA (reference sequence). The CDR3 is CSARAGGMGGYTF. CDR3 sequence (DNA): TGCAGTGCTAGAGCAGGAGGAATGGGTGGCTACACCTTC.

This clonotype was counted a few times. This sequence joins TRBV7-9 and TRBJ1-2; TRBD1 matches 10 bases. Germline-derived CDR1 and CDR2 are SEHNR and FQNEAQ (reference sequence). With V trimmed by 5 bases and J by 6 bases, 9 bases remained unmatched. This CDR3 spans 15 amino acids. This CDR3 is CASSQGTGDTDGYTF. The DNA for the CDR3 is TGTGCCAGCAGCCAAGGGACAGGGGATACGGATGGCTACACCTTC.

The rearrangement links TRBV4-1 to TRBJ1-4; D remains ambiguous. The CDR3 is 14 amino acids. Germline-derived CDR1 and CDR2 are MGHRA and YSYEKL. Trimming stripped 1 base from V and 4 bases from J, with 7 bases between. The CDR3 spells CASSQGLFNEKLFF. The CDR3 coding sequence is TGCGCCAGCAGCCAAGGACTGTTTAATGAAAAACTGTTTTTT.

This clonotype was seen repeatedly, ten times or more. V is TRBV12-3 or TRBV12-4 and J is TRBJ2-7; TRBD1 might be the D (5 bases). This CDR3 spans 14 amino acids. V was clipped by 5 bases and J by 6 bases, with 17 bases between them. The CDR3 sequence is CASSPSSGFTEQYF. The DNA of the CDR3 is TGTGCCAGCAGTCCTAGTTCAGGGTTTACCGAGCAGTACTTC.

This sequence joins TRBV28 and TRBJ2-7; no clear D. The CDR3 is 13 residues long. V shed 2 bases and J shed 6 bases, with 11 bases lying between them. Germline V gene data show CDR1 as MDHEN and CDR2 as SYDVKM. The CDR3 DNA reads TGTGCCAGCAGTTTACTCCCCATGGGCGAGCAGTACTTC. Protein sequence: CASSLLPMGEQYF.

The chain has TRBV20-1 and TRBJ2-5; 10 nucleotides line up with TRBD2. The CDR3 covers 14 residues. Trimming at V came to 5 bases and at J to 2 bases, leaving 5 bases not matched to a gene. Germline V gene lookup returns CDR1 DFQATT and CDR2 SNEGSKA (reference sequence). CDR3 nucleotide sequence: TGCAGTGCTTCCCAAGCGGGGGGGCAAGAGACCCAGTACTTC. This encodes CSASQAGGQETQYF.

This clonotype was found many times. The J gene is TRBJ2-2, the V gene TRBV5-1, with 11 bases lining up with TRBD2. Germline V lookup: CDR1 SGHRS, CDR2 YFSETQ. Trimming cost V 4 bases and J 6 bases; bases outside gene matches: 8. This CDR3 has 16 residues. This chain's CDR3 is CASSHGTSGNSGELFF. The CDR3 DNA is TGCGCCAGCAGCCACGGGACTAGCGGTAATTCCGGGGAGCTGTTTTTT.

This clonotype occurred once. The chain links TRBV30 to TRBJ1-4, with 7 bases aligning to TRBD1. Germline V lookup: CDR1 GTSNPN, CDR2 SVGIG (reference sequence). V was pared by 5 bases and J by 7 bases, with 4 bases of the junction left unmatched. The CDR3 runs 12 residues. This chain's CDR3 is CAWGTDGEKLFF. The CDR3 bases are TGTGCCTGGGGGACAGACGGTGAAAAACTGTTTTTT. Using reference TRBV30 and TRBJ1-4 for the parts outside the CDR3, the full variable domain is SQTIHQWPATLVQPVGSPLSLECTVEGTSNPNLYWYRQAAGRGLQLLFYSVGIGQISSEVPQNLSASRPQDRQFILSSKKLLLSDSGFYLCAWGTDGEKLFFGSGTQLSVL.

V gene TRBV12-3 or TRBV12-4 combines with J gene TRBJ1-4; 8 positions match TRBD1. The CDR3 runs 13 residues. V gave up 10 bases and J gave up 6 bases; unmatched junction bases: 7. CDR3 amino acids: CAIIGQGDEKLFF. The CDR3 DNA is TGTGCCATAATTGGACAGGGCGATGAAAAACTGTTTTTT.

Only a few counts were recorded for this clonotype. The CDR3 region has the DNA TGTGCCAGCAGTTTACATGGGGGAGGAGAGACCCAGTACTTC. Translation: CASSLHGGGETQYF. The chain joins TRBV12-3 or TRBV12-4 to TRBJ2-5; D perhaps matches TRBD2 (6 bases). The V gene lost 2 bases and the J gene lost 4 bases, with 11 bases spanning the gap. The CDR3 extends over 14 amino acids.

This clonotype was seen a handful of times. This chain links TRBV5-4 with TRBJ2-7, with D tentatively TRBD2 (6 bases). The CDR3 is made up of 14 amino acids. The V end was cut by 3 bases, the J end by 8 bases, with 18 bases between. CDR1 and CDR2 from the germline V gene are SGHNT and YYREEE (reference sequence). CDR3 in amino acids: CASSSRDSRLKQYF. The DNA of the CDR3 is TGTGCCAGCAGCTCCCGGGACTCGAGACTCAAGCAGTACTTC.

This clonotype was seen only a few times. This chain connects TRBV20-1 to TRBJ2-3; D unclear. CDR1 is DFQATT, CDR2 SNEGSKA, per germline (reference sequence). The length of the CDR3 is 16 residues. Trimming pared 3 bases from V and 2 bases from J, leaving 18 bases between. The CDR3 sequence is CSASPGSVYFTDTQYF. The CDR3 nucleotides read TGCAGTGCTAGTCCCGGTTCTGTCTACTTCACAGATACGCAGTATTTT.

The chain has TRBV4-1 and TRBJ2-5, with D possibly being TRBD2 (6 bases). Germline V gene data show CDR1 as MGHRA and CDR2 as YSYEKL. V lost 2 bases to trimming and J lost 5 bases, with 18 bases between them. This CDR3 contains 16 residues. The CDR3 loop reads CASSQLSLAGRETQYF. The CDR3 DNA sequence: TGCGCCAGCAGCCAATTAAGTCTAGCTGGGAGGGAGACCCAGTACTTC.